This T cell receptor beta chain appears in the sequencing data of a study of blood T cell repertoires in COVID-19. In the study overall: There were acute and convalescent COVID-19 samples, and they came from the United States, Italy and Spain. PBMCs, B-cell-depleted T cells, or T cells provided the cDNA or gDNA that made up the material.

Germline values: CDR1 LNHDA, CDR2 SQIVND (reference sequence). The V and J ends lost 3 bases and 8 bases respectively, with 22 bases between them. This CDR3 region has 16 residues. As originally analysed: The assay estimated nucleated cells by amplifying reference gene primers. Generated by immunoSEQ multiplex PCR, the TCRdb table keeps only in-frame clones and is missing some. Clone size and V and J calls were adopted from that table, with D and trimming inferred from the DNA. The sample holds roughly 200,000 clones, around 80% seen once. The chain carries TRBV19 and TRBJ1-1; D perhaps matches TRBD1 (5 bases). Specimen: peripheral blood. This TCR was sampled from a woman at least 80 years old with active or convalescent COVID-19. The CDR3 reads CASSIHLGDLGGEAFF. The CDR3 DNA sequence: TGTGCCAGTAGTATCCATTTAGGGGACCTGGGAGGCGAAGCTTTCTTT.